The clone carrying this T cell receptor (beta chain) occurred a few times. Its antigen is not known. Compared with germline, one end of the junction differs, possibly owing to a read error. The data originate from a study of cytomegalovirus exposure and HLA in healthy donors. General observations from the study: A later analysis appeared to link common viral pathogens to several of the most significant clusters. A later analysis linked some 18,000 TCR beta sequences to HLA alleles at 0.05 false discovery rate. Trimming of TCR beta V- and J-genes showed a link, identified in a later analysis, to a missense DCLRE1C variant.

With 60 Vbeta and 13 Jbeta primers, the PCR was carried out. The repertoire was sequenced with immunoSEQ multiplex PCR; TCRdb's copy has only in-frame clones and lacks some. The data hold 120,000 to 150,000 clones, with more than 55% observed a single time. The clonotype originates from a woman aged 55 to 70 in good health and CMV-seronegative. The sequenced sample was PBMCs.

The CDR3 protein is CSSSLRTGATNEKLFF. In DNA, the CDR3 is TGTTCCAGCAGCTTGAGGACAGGGGCAACTAATGAAAAACTGTTTTTT. The rearrangement uses TRBV7-9 and TRBJ1-4; 9 bases map to TRBD1. Germline values: CDR1 SEHNR, CDR2 FQNEAQ (reference sequence). The CDR3 has 16 amino acids.